These T cell receptor beta chains were read from a single sample in a study of OX40 agonist ivuxolimab in advanced cancers. Some clones are missing from TCRdb's copy, which holds only in-frame ones; the method was immunoSEQ multiplex PCR. The sample contains approximately 68,000 clones, roughly 90% of which appear only once. This specimen consisted of CD4+ or CD8+ T cells sorted from blood, obtained in a trial of the OX40 agonist ivuxolimab. The source of these receptors is an adult with an advanced solid tumor such as melanoma, head and neck, liver or kidney cancer. CDR3s include the opening cysteine and the closing phenylalanine or tryptophan. A D gene is named only where the DNA matches it firmly. Where a row states a size, it is once, few, many or the class of an expanded clone; other rows omit it.

J: TRBJ2-4
size: .
V: TRBV7-9
D: .
length: 17
CDR3: CASSLARTRLAKNIQYF
DNA: TGTGCCAGCAGCTTAGCGAGGACAAGATTAGCCAAAAACATTCAGTACTTC

J: TRBJ2-5
size: .
V: TRBV5-6
D: .
length: 14
CDR3: CASSLGGVQETQYF
DNA: TGTGCCAGCAGCTTAGGAGGGGTCCAAGAGACCCAGTACTTC

J: TRBJ2-3
size: .
V: TRBV5-4
D: TRBD1
length: 19
CDR3: CASSLATSHRDRGTDTQYF
DNA: TGTGCCAGCAGCTTGGCGACCTCCCACCGGGACAGAGGCACAGATACGCAGTATTTT

J: TRBJ1-1
size: .
V: TRBV6-4
D: .
length: 14
CDR3: CASSPGRGNTEAFF
DNA: TGTGCCAGCAGCCCAGGCAGGGGTAACACTGAAGCTTTCTTT

J: TRBJ2-7
size: .
V: TRBV5-1
D: TRBD2
length: 14
CDR3: CASSLVYGEGEQYF
DNA: TGCGCCAGCAGCTTGGTCTACGGGGAGGGCGAGCAGTACTTC

J: TRBJ2-7
size: once
V: TRBV6-6
D: TRBD1
length: 16
CDR3: CASSYNPDRGAYEQYF
DNA: TGTGCCAGCAGTTACAACCCGGACAGGGGAGCCTACGAGCAGTACTTC

J: TRBJ1-1
size: .
V: TRBV29-1
D: TRBD1
length: 13
CDR3: CSVVGGPRTEAFF
DNA: TGCAGCGTTGTAGGGGGCCCAAGGACTGAAGCTTTCTTT

J: TRBJ2-1
size: .
V: TRBV9
D: TRBD2
length: 16
CDR3: CASSVALTTSSNEQFF
DNA: TGTGCCAGCAGCGTAGCTCTAACGACTAGCAGCAATGAGCAGTTCTTC

J: TRBJ1-5
size: once
V: TRBV6-1
D: .
length: 13
CDR3: CAGQGPLNQPQHF
DNA: TGTGCCGGCCAGGGGCCCCTCAATCAGCCCCAGCATTTT

J: TRBJ2-1
size: .
V: TRBV27
D: TRBD2
length: 14
CDR3: CASTSSGGANEQFF
DNA: TGTGCCAGCACCTCTAGCGGGGGGGCCAATGAGCAGTTCTTC